This entry is about one T cell receptor beta chain. Its specificity is not known. The sample belongs to a study of T cell repertoires in ileal Crohn's disease. Overall study: Patients had a median approximately 7.2-year disease duration, and roughly 32% were active smokers. M6 samples are neoterminal ileum biopsies from postoperative colonoscopy. Whole-study results and caveats: Within the first postoperative year, endoscopy came at median around seven months.

TCRB immunosequencing input was approximately 450 nanograms of biopsy DNA per sample. Sequencing was performed with immunoSEQ multiplex PCR; in TCRdb, only in-frame clones are kept and a portion is missing. Of 8,500 to 13,000 clones in the sample, under 85% were seen once. The time point was: neoterminal ileum biopsy at postoperative endoscopy, about 6 months after surgery. Trimming removed 3 bases at V and 7 bases at J, with 12 bases between. Germline CDR1 MNHNS, CDR2 SASEGT. The CDR3 covers 14 residues. The chain has TRBV6-1 and TRBJ1-4, with D possibly being TRBD1 (5 bases). Sample: ileal tissue. This clonotype was sampled from an adult with Crohn's disease. CDR3 coding DNA: TGTGCCAGCAGTGAGCGCACAGGCCCTGAAAAACTGTTTTTT. Translated: CASSERTGPEKLFF.